The T cell receptor (beta chain) described here comes from a study of T cells in Graves' hyperthyroidism and ophthalmopathy. Diagnoses were made from clinical symptoms, serum measures (thyroxine and TRAb), thyroid ultrasound and orbital computed tomography. V lost 5 bases and J lost 8; bases outside the gene matches: 7. This CDR3 has 13 residues. RNA transcripts gave rise to amplified TCR beta CDR3 regions. TCR CDR3 underwent first-round RT-PCR with the HTBI primer set. TCRdb ran MiXCR on the multiplex PCR reads and lists one entry per CDR3 protein. The sample includes over 500,000 distinct CDR3 sequences, 40% to 50% of them seen just once. This clonotype was recorded many times.

The TCR originated in an adult woman with Graves' disease, either hyperthyroidism or ophthalmopathy (not recorded which). The sequenced sample was peripheral blood or thyroid tissue (not recorded which). V gene TRBV12-3 or TRBV12-4 combines with J gene TRBJ1-1, with TRBD1 matching over 8 bases. This CDR3 reads CASSPNQGAEAFF. Written as DNA, the CDR3 is TGTGCCAGCAGTCCCAATCAGGGGGCAGAAGCTTTCTTT.